This is a list of T cell receptor beta chains from one sample in a study of kidney transplant recipient with SARS-CoV-2 infection. One entry per CDR3 protein, called by TCRdb with MiXCR from the reads. The repertoire consists of under 300,000 distinct CDR3 sequences, with about 30% occurring once and the leading ten covering under 9.5%. Sequenced here: a blood sample, sampled at baseline and between days 110 and 120 from a kidney transplant recipient. These receptors originate from a young adult male patient who had COVID-19 and was a kidney transplant recipient. Some T cells may be the graft donor's. Each CDR3 is given with its conserved first and last residue. Fields, in order: D gene, J gene, clone size, V gene, CDR3 protein, CDR3 DNA. D genes are given only for firm matches. Size values are once, few and many counts, or a class for expanded clones, and some rows have none.

NA,TRBJ1-2,many,TRBV4-3,CASSCLIGRRKTYGYTF,TGCGCCAGCAGCTGCCTAATAGGACGTCGAAAGACCTATGGCTACACCTTC
NA,TRBJ2-3,few,TRBV5-6,CASSPPGGNTQYF,TGTGCCAGCAGCCCCCCTGGGGGGAATACGCAGTATTTT
NA,TRBJ1-2,few,TRBV7-7,CASSKKYKCRKTYGYTF,TGTGCCAGCAGCAAGAAGTATAAGTGCCGAAAGACCTATGGCTACACCTTC
NA,TRBJ1-2,few,TRBV16,CASSTTEVVRKTYGYTF,TGTGCCAGCAGCACCACAGAGGTCGTTAGAAAGACCTATGGCTACACCTTC
NA,TRBJ1-1,many,TRBV12-3/TRBV12-4,CASSLGQMNTEAFF,TGTGCCAGCAGTTTAGGACAGATGAACACTGAAGCTTTCTTT
NA,TRBJ1-2,many,TRBV12-2,CASRELMTPRKTYGYTF,TGTGCAAGTCGCGAACTTATGACTCCACGAAAGACCTATGGCTACACCTTC
NA,TRBJ1-2,few,TRBV3-1,CANSQDLSDYGYTF,TGTGCCAACAGCCAAGATTTGTCGGACTATGGCTACACCTTC
NA,TRBJ1-2,many,TRBV11-1,CASSLVLKAGKTYGYTF,TGTGCCAGCAGCTTGGTTCTTAAGGCTGGAAAGACCTATGGCTACACCTTC
TRBD1,TRBJ1-2,many,TRBV6-5,CASRDDRGRYGYTF,TGTGCCAGCAGGGACGACAGGGGCCGCTATGGCTACACCTTC
NA,TRBJ1-2,many,TRBV6-6,CASSYSISVGDGYTF,TGTGCCAGCAGTTACTCGATAAGCGTTGGCGATGGCTACACCTTC
NA,TRBJ1-5,many,TRBV27,CASSTEFGQPQHF,TGTGCCAGCAGTACAGAGTTCGGGCAGCCCCAGCATTTT
NA,TRBJ1-2,many,TRBV19,CASSVKLTNRKTYGYTF,TGTGCCAGTAGTGTGAAATTGACAAATCGAAAGACCTATGGCTACACCTTC
NA,TRBJ1-5,many,TRBV10-3,CAISEAGRLGNQPQHF,TGTGCCATCAGTGAGGCAGGGCGGTTAGGCAATCAGCCCCAGCATTTT
NA,TRBJ1-2,NA,TRBV7-6,CASSAIHEFRKTYGYTF,TGTGCCAGCAGCGCCATACATGAATTTCGAAAGACCTATGGCTACACCTTC
NA,TRBJ2-7,many,TRBV6-5,CASSSPGRRSSYEQYF,TGTGCCAGCAGCTCCCCCGGCCGACGAAGCTCCTACGAGCAGTACTTC
NA,TRBJ2-2,NA,TRBV29-1,CSVQGFNTGELFF,TGCAGCGTTCAGGGGTTCAACACCGGGGAGCTGTTTTTT
NA,TRBJ2-7,many,TRBV7-9,CASSLSAGFVEQYF,TGTGCCAGCAGCTTATCGGCAGGGTTTGTCGAGCAGTACTTC
NA,TRBJ1-6,few,TRBV6-5,CASRGTGRNSPLHF,TGTGCCAGCAGGGGGACGGGTCGTAATTCACCCCTCCACTTT
TRBD2,TRBJ2-1,NA,TRBV11-2,CASSSLLAGGSGEQFF,TGTGCCAGCAGCTCGCTTCTAGCGGGAGGGTCAGGTGAGCAGTTCTTC
NA,TRBJ1-5,many,TRBV6-5,CASSGGRYSNQPQHF,TGTGCCAGCAGCGGGGGACGGTATAGCAATCAGCCCCAGCATTTT
NA,TRBJ1-2,many,TRBV7-7,CASSRKYKCRKTYGYTF,TGTGCCAGCAGCCGCAAATATAAGTGCCGAAAGACCTATGGCTACACCTTC
NA,TRBJ1-4,many,TRBV28,CASSLLGGARGFNEKLFF,TGTGCCAGCAGCTTATTAGGGGGGGCGCGTGGGTTTAATGAAAAACTGTTTTTT
NA,TRBJ1-2,many,TRBV12-3/TRBV12-4,CASSFTYSFRKTYGYTF,TGTGCCAGCAGTTTTACATACAGCTTCCGAAAGACCTATGGCTACACCTTC
NA,TRBJ1-2,many,TRBV8-2,CGSILIDSRKTYGYTF,TGTGGCAGTATTCTAATTGATAGCCGAAAGACCTATGGCTACACCTTC
TRBD1,TRBJ2-5,NA,TRBV6-5,CASSTQQDRDRETQYF,TGTGCCAGCAGCACCCAGCAGGACAGGGATAGGGAGACCCAGTACTTC
NA,TRBJ1-6,many,TRBV30,CAWRRDSGPLHF,TGTGCCTGGAGACGGGACTCGGGGCCCCTCCACTTT
NA,TRBJ1-2,many,TRBV6-4,CASSARSSHGKTYGYTF,TGTGCCAGCAGTGCTAGGTCCTCACACGGAAAGACCTATGGCTACACCTTC
NA,TRBJ2-2,many,TRBV7-3,CASSLTIGSGTGELFF,TGTGCCAGCAGCTTAACGATCGGTAGCGGCACCGGGGAGCTGTTTTTT
NA,TRBJ1-2,many,TRBV7-3,CASSPRVGTPDGYTF,TGTGCCAGCAGCCCCCGCGTCGGGACACCTGACGGCTACACCTTC
NA,TRBJ1-2,many,TRBV5-4,CASSCDVPGKTYGYTF,TGTGCCAGCAGTTGTGACGTACCAGGAAAGACCTATGGCTACACCTTC
NA,TRBJ1-2,many,TRBV10-1,CASSCRRRSRKTYGYTF,TGCGCCAGCAGTTGTCGTAGAAGATCGCGAAAGACCTATGGCTACACCTTC
TRBD1,TRBJ1-1,many,TRBV11-2,CASSTGTGGVRRNTEAFF,TGTGCCAGCAGCACCGGGACAGGGGGCGTCAGAAGGAACACTGAAGCTTTCTTT
NA,TRBJ2-1,NA,TRBV20-1,CSADAYWEKGNKQFF,TGCAGTGCAGACGCATATTGGGAGAAGGGAAATAAGCAGTTCTTC
NA,TRBJ2-1,many,TRBV3-2,CASSHLSSYNEQFF,TGTGCCAGCAGCCACCTGAGCTCCTACAATGAGCAGTTCTTC
TRBD2,TRBJ2-7,NA,TRBV9,CASSPGLVSYEQYF,TGTGCCAGCAGCCCAGGACTAGTATCCTACGAGCAGTACTTC